This is a list of T cell receptor beta chains from one sample in a study of T-cell reconstitution after alpha-beta-depleted transplantation in children. Each CDR3 protein is one row after TCRdb ran MiXCR on the PCR reads. The data show roughly 170,000 distinct CDR3 sequences, 6.5% to 7.5% seen once. The sample here was PBMCs from the stem cell graft donor, taken from the stem cell graft. The receptors were gathered from a human donor who donated a stem cell graft to a child with Wiskott-Aldrich syndrome. The CDR3 runs from the conserved cysteine through the conserved F or W. The D gene is left open where the match is weak. Rows may omit the clone size; those that give it use once, few, many or a size class.

v_gene	d_gene	j_gene	abundance	CDR3aa	CDR3nt
TRBV5-1	.	TRBJ1-6	few	CASSSSLGNSPLHF	TGCGCCAGCAGCTCCTCCCTGGGAAATTCACCCCTCCACTTT
TRBV7-2	.	TRBJ2-7	many	CASSSDSGDEQYF	TGTGCCAGCAGCTCCGACAGTGGAGACGAGCAGTACTTC
TRBV5-1	TRBD2	TRBJ2-2	many	CASSSQTSGGRELFF	TGCGCCAGCAGCTCCCAGACTAGCGGGGGCCGGGAGCTGTTTTTT
TRBV12-3/TRBV12-4	TRBD2	TRBJ2-5	many	CASTPRGLLTQETQYF	TGTGCCAGCACCCCTCGGGGACTACTAACCCAAGAGACCCAGTACTTC
TRBV20-1	TRBD1	TRBJ1-6	.	CSARGGPGSPLHF	TGCAGTGCCAGGGGGGGCCCGGGTTCACCCCTCCACTTT
TRBV3-1	TRBD2	TRBJ2-1	many	CASSLKDGTSGRWGGNEQFF	TGTGCCAGCAGCCTCAAAGACGGGACTAGCGGGAGATGGGGGGGCAATGAGCAGTTCTTC
TRBV12-3/TRBV12-4	.	TRBJ2-4	many	CASTRTDRDIQYF	TGTGCCAGCACAAGGACAGATCGTGACATTCAGTACTTC
TRBV11-3	.	TRBJ1-1	few	CASSSWTVRSTEAFF	TGTGCCAGCAGCTCATGGACAGTTCGGTCCACTGAAGCTTTCTTT
TRBV5-1	.	TRBJ1-2	few	CASSADGNYGYTF	TGCGCCAGCAGCGCTGACGGCAACTATGGCTACACCTTC
TRBV5-1	TRBD2	TRBJ2-3	many	CASSLLGLALQYF	TGCGCCAGCAGCCTATTGGGACTAGCGCTGCAGTATTTT
TRBV18	.	TRBJ1-1	many	CASSPSPTGITEAFF	TGTGCCAGCTCACCAAGCCCGACGGGAATTACTGAAGCTTTCTTT
TRBV5-1	TRBD2	TRBJ2-1	many	CASRRLALDNEQFF	TGCGCCAGTCGCCGACTAGCCCTTGACAATGAGCAGTTCTTC
TRBV29-1	.	TRBJ2-1	.	CSVDGQVYNEQFF	TGCAGCGTTGATGGACAAGTTTACAATGAGCAGTTCTTC
TRBV3-1	.	TRBJ2-1	.	CSSSQSGSVGEQFF	TGTTCCAGCAGCCAAAGTGGTAGCGTCGGCGAGCAGTTCTTC
TRBV4-1	.	TRBJ1-2	many	CASSQDSGSWDGYTF	TGCGCCAGCAGCCAAGATTCGGGCAGTTGGGATGGCTACACCTTC
TRBV30	.	TRBJ2-1	many	CAWKGPGLPTYNEQFF	TGTGCCTGGAAAGGGCCGGGGCTGCCTACCTACAATGAGCAGTTCTTC
TRBV12-5	TRBD2	TRBJ2-1	.	CASVTSGGQSSYNEQFF	TGTGCTAGTGTTACTAGCGGGGGGCAGAGCTCCTACAATGAGCAGTTCTTC
TRBV30	.	TRBJ1-1	.	CAWSVLGIPNTEAFF	TGTGCCTGGAGTGTATTGGGAATTCCGAACACTGAAGCTTTCTTT
TRBV20-1	TRBD2	TRBJ2-1	medium-sized	CSGSSGRGPYNEQFF	TGCAGTGGATCAAGCGGGAGAGGACCCTACAATGAGCAGTTCTTC
TRBV11-3	.	TRBJ2-7	few	CASSWMGTQVYEQYF	TGTGCCAGCAGCTGGATGGGCACACAAGTCTACGAGCAGTACTTC